This T cell receptor (beta chain) was captured by sequencing in a study of T cells after yellow fever vaccination. The authors made TCR cDNA by 5'RACE template switching, adding a universal primer site and UMIs. TCRdb reprocessed the 5' RACE reads with MiXCR, giving one entry per CDR3 protein. The data contain around 11,000 distinct CDR3 sequences, around 5% of them singletons. Notes on the study in general: Sorted memory cells at day 0 lacked detectable levels of almost all vaccine-responding clonotypes. The CD4 compartment and the CD8 compartment contained a small share of clonotypes in common. High-abundance clonotypes from the bulk population could contaminate FACS-sorted repertoires.

In this sample, this clonotype is medium-sized. Trimming took off 3 bases at V and 8 bases at J, with 11 bases between the two ends. The CDR3 extends over 12 amino acids. Germline CDR1 is DFQATT and CDR2 is SNEGSKA (reference sequence). The rearrangement links TRBV20-1 to TRBJ2-4; possible D gene TRBD1, 5 bases. This receptor was identified in a man aged 18 to 29 who received the YFV17D yellow fever vaccine. The sample was PBMCs, either bulk or a sorted T-cell subset (CD4+, CD8+, memory, or dextramer-sorted; not recorded which), taken roughly 15 days after the first yellow fever vaccination. The CDR3 bases are TGCAGTGCTAGCCCCAGGGCGGACATTCAGTACTTC. This sequence encodes CSASPRADIQYF.